The 19 T cell receptor beta chains given below trace back to one sample, sequenced in a study of blood T cell repertoires in COVID-19 (TCRdb year 2020). Libraries were made using the immunoSEQ multiplex PCR assay. Here the immuneACCESS table is served through TCRdb, limited to in-frame sequences with V and J called. Missing clones are a known gap in these copies; in checked studies unresolved V genes cover under half, and the rest lacks a known reason. For this sample the table gives a few hundred thousand clones, of which roughly nine tenths were detected only once. Around 20% of the sample is taken by the ten largest. Specimen: PBMCs or T cells enriched from blood (not recorded which). The receptors were sampled from a woman aged 25 to 39 who had recovered from COVID-19.

The rearrangement joins TRBV5-1 to TRBJ2-5; 8 bases are shared with TRBD1. This CDR3 has 15 residues. Trimming took 0 bases from V and 3 from J; bases not matched to a gene: 4. Germline V lookup: CDR1 SGHRS, CDR2 YFSETQ. CDR3 in amino acids: CASSLGDRREETQYF. DNA of the CDR3: TGCGCCAGCAGCTTGGGGGACAGGAGGGAAGAGACCCAGTACTTC.

The genes are TRBV28 and TRBJ1-3; possibly TRBD1 for D (6 bases). CDR1 is MDHEN and CDR2 is SYDVKM in the germline V gene. Trimming took 5 bases from V and 2 from J, leaving 19 bases between them. The CDR3 is 17 amino acids. The CDR3 spells CASSPTGRVSTGNTIYF. CDR3 nucleotide sequence: TGTGCCAGCAGTCCAACAGGGAGGGTATCGACTGGAAACACCATATATTTT.

The genes are TRBV10-3 and TRBJ2-7, with D possibly TRBD1 on 8 matching bases. Trimming cost V 1 base and J 7 bases, with 17 bases left between them. Germline V gives CDR1 ENHRY, CDR2 SYGVKD. The CDR3 has 15 amino acids. The chain's CDR3 is CAISELTGVGGEQYF. Here the CDR3 DNA reads TGTGCCATCAGTGAGTTGACAGGGGTCGGGGGGGAGCAGTACTTC.

As DNA, the CDR3 is TGCGCCAGCAGCTTGGGGTGGCTGCGGGGTACGAACACCGGGGAGCTGTTTTTT. Protein: CASSLGWLRGTNTGELFF. The V and J genes are TRBV5-1 and TRBJ2-2; D perhaps matches TRBD2 (6 bases). This CDR3 spans 18 amino acids. V gave up 0 bases and J gave up 0 bases, with 15 bases separating them. Germline V gives CDR1 SGHRS, CDR2 YFSETQ.

The V and J genes are TRBV6-2 or TRBV6-3 and TRBJ2-5, with D perhaps matching TRBD1 (8 bases). This CDR3 contains 15 residues. V was shortened by 6 bases and J by 4 bases, with 18 bases between the two germline ends. The germline V gene has CDR1 MNHEY and CDR2 SVGEGT. CDR3 nucleotides: TGTGCCAGCAGCACCCCTAACAGGGGGGGAGAGACCCAGTACTTC. Protein: CASSTPNRGGETQYF.

The chain has TRBV2 and TRBJ1-1; no clear D gene. Looked up from germline, CDR1 is SNHLY and CDR2 is FYNNEI. The V and J ends lost 8 bases and 1 base respectively, with 14 bases between them. The CDR3 contains 14 residues. The CDR3 region is CASEFLGGNTEAFF. DNA of the CDR3: TGTGCCAGCGAATTCCTCGGTGGGAACACTGAAGCTTTCTTT.

The rearrangement uses TRBV27 and TRBJ2-7, with 7 nucleotides matching TRBD2. V was clipped by 3 bases and J by 2 bases; unmatched bases: 1. Germline V gene data show CDR1 as MNHEY and CDR2 as SMNVEV (reference sequence). This CDR3 spans 13 amino acids. In DNA, the CDR3 is TGTGCCAGCAGTTTCGGGACTACCTACGAGCAGTACTTC. The encoded protein is CASSFGTTYEQYF.

The chain carries TRBV12-3 or TRBV12-4 and TRBJ2-3; possibly TRBD2 for D (6 bases). Between the trimmed V and J ends, which lost 5 bases and 8 bases, there was a span of 8 bases. The CDR3 spans 11 residues. The CDR3 here is CASSSGLTQYF. The CDR3, as DNA: TGTGCCAGCAGTAGCGGGCTTACGCAGTATTTT.

The chain links TRBV2 to TRBJ2-1; 7 bases match TRBD2. The V gene end was trimmed by 0 bases and the J gene end by 2 bases; junction bases not matched to a gene: 1. CDR1 is SNHLY and CDR2 is FYNNEI in the germline V gene. CDR3 size: 15 residues. The CDR3 nucleotides are TGTGCCAGCAGTGAAGCGGGAGGGCCCTACAATGAGCAGTTCTTC. Translating gives CASSEAGGPYNEQFF.

This clone appeared a single time. V gene TRBV4-3 combines with J gene TRBJ1-6; D is unresolved. CDR3 length equals 16 residues. V was pared by 0 bases and J by 7 bases, with 13 bases between. Germline assignment: CDR1 LGHNA and CDR2 YSLEER. Here the CDR3 DNA reads TGCGCCAGCAGCCAAGATCGGTACAGCGGCAATTCACCCCTCCACTTT. This translates into CASSQDRYSGNSPLHF.

The V and J genes are TRBV10-3 and TRBJ2-1; 7 nucleotides match TRBD1. This CDR3 is built from 13 residues. The germline V gene has CDR1 ENHRY and CDR2 SYGVKD. The junction had 11 bases not matched to a gene; V was cut back by 10 bases and J by 8 bases. The CDR3 sequence is CATSDRVTDEQFF. CDR3 in DNA: TGTGCCACCAGCGACAGGGTGACCGATGAGCAGTTCTTC.

J is TRBJ1-2 and V is TRBV28; D remains ambiguous. The CDR3 has 12 residues. V was shortened by 2 bases and J by 6 bases, with 7 bases between the two germline ends. Germline values: CDR1 MDHEN, CDR2 SYDVKM. The CDR3: CASSLGQDGYTF. DNA for the CDR3: TGTGCCAGCAGTTTAGGTCAGGATGGCTACACCTTC.

This clone was counted between two and nine times. The V gene is TRBV7-2, the J gene TRBJ2-7; TRBD2 aligns across 11 bases. Germline V gives CDR1 SGHTA, CDR2 FQGNSA. Losses at the gene ends were 5 bases for V and 7 bases for J; bases not matched to a gene: 7. This CDR3 comprises 14 residues. Here the CDR3 DNA reads TGTGCCAGCAGCCGCCCCGCTAGCGGGGGGGAGCAGTACTTC. Translation gives CASSRPASGGEQYF.

The count of this clone is one. Written as DNA, the CDR3 is TGTGCCACCAGCGCATCCCGAACAGGGGGCTATGGCTACACCTTC. Translated, it gives CATSASRTGGYGYTF. The chain joins TRBV15 to TRBJ1-2; TRBD1 agrees at 8 bases. Germline assignment: CDR1 LNHNV and CDR2 YYDKDF (reference sequence). Unmatched junction bases numbered 9, after V lost 5 bases and J lost 4 bases. The CDR3 runs to 15 residues.

This chain joins TRBV28 and TRBJ2-7; TRBD1 aligns across 8 bases. With V trimmed by 7 bases and J by 7 bases, 6 bases remained unmatched. CDR1 is MDHEN and CDR2 is SYDVKM in the germline V gene. This CDR3 region has 12 residues. CDR3 sequence reads: CASTGGGLEQYF. The CDR3 DNA follows: TGTGCCAGCACAGGGGGCGGCTTGGAGCAGTACTTC.

The rearrangement joins TRBV13 to TRBJ2-5, with TRBD1 identical over 7 bases. The CDR3 runs to 11 residues. V lost 7 bases to trimming and J lost 5 bases; unmatched junction nucleotides: 1. CDR1 and CDR2 (germline): PRHDT, FYEKMQ (reference sequence). The CDR3, as DNA: TGTGCCAGCACGGACAGGGAGACCCAGTACTTC. Translating it yields CASTDRETQYF.

The chain joins TRBV4-2 to TRBJ2-3; 9 bases map to TRBD2. V shed 1 base and J 3 bases; nucleotides not matched to a gene: 8. The germline CDR1 and CDR2 sequences are LGHNA and YNFKEQ. CDR3 length equals 17 residues. CDR3 DNA: TGTGCCAGCAGCCAAGCCGAGCTAGCGGGGCTAACAGATACGCAGTATTTT. This encodes CASSQAELAGLTDTQYF.

The rearrangement links TRBV15 to TRBJ2-3, with TRBD2 identical over 13 bases. CDR3 length: 16 amino acids. Trimming removed 3 bases from V and 6 bases from J; junction bases left unmatched: 6. Germline CDR1 reads LNHNV; CDR2 reads YYDKDF (reference sequence). Here the CDR3 reads CATSSRTSGSGDTQYF. In nucleotides, the CDR3 is TGTGCCACCAGCAGCAGGACTAGCGGGAGCGGTGATACGCAGTATTTT.

The V and J genes are TRBV11-3 and TRBJ2-2; the match to TRBD1 covers 11 bases. This CDR3 has 17 residues. Germline V gives CDR1 SGHNT, CDR2 YENEEA. Trimming took 3 bases from V and 4 from J; bases not matched to a gene: 7. The CDR3 region is CASSFWGGQGATGELFF. The DNA of the CDR3 is TGTGCCAGCAGCTTCTGGGGCGGACAGGGGGCCACCGGGGAGCTGTTTTTT. The full variable domain, its missing parts supplied by reference TRBV11-3 and TRBJ2-2, is EAGVVQSPRYKIIEKKQPVAFWCNPISGHNTLYWYLQNLGQGPELLIRYENEEAVDDSQLPKDRFSAERLKGVDSTLKIQPAELGDSAVYLCASSFWGGQGATGELFFGEGSRLTVL.